Presented here are 14 T cell receptor beta chains from one specimen sequenced in a study of regulatory T cells in long-lasting Graves disease. Time point indicated: persistent/refractory GD, antithyroid drugs over 5 years with positive TRAb. Extracted PBMC RNA gave rise to the TCR library. According to the study, TCR beta libraries were built with iRepertoire HTBI primers and CDR3-region Arm-PCR. TCRdb fed the multiplex PCR reads into MiXCR, producing one record per CDR3 protein. The sample lists about 290,000 distinct CDR3 sequences, around 20% occurring once. Sample: peripheral blood mononuclear cells (PBMCs), taken when the disease was refractory, from a patient treated with antithyroid drugs. Receptor source: a female donor with Graves disease.

Only a few counts were recorded for this clonotype. The chain joins TRBV18 to TRBJ2-5, with 9 bases lining up with TRBD1. CDR1 and CDR2 (germline): KGHSH, LQKENI. The CDR3 loop spans 15 amino acids. V shed 3 bases and J 4 bases; nucleotides not matched to a gene: 6. The CDR3 DNA is TGTGCCAGCTCACCCCGGACAGGGGTCGGAGAGACCCAGTACTTC. Translating gives CASSPRTGVGETQYF.

This clonotype was counted many times. The rearrangement joins TRBV6-1 to TRBJ2-2; maybe TRBD1 (6 bases). This CDR3 comprises 14 residues. Germline values: CDR1 MNHNS, CDR2 SASEGT. V lost 8 bases and J 0 bases, leaving 10 bases between the germline ends. The CDR3 region has the DNA TGTGCCAGCTCTCGGACAGCGAACACCGGGGAGCTGTTTTTT. Encoded protein: CASSRTANTGELFF.

The sample holds many counts of this clonotype. The chain couples TRBV5-1 to TRBJ2-2; D is ambiguous. The germline V and J ends were trimmed by 6 bases and 3 bases, with 15 bases remaining between them. This CDR3 has 15 amino acids. CDR1 and CDR2 from the germline V gene are SGHRS and YFSETQ. CDR3 region: CASTPFFSYTGELFF. The CDR3 DNA reads as TGCGCCAGCACCCCCTTTTTCTCCTACACCGGGGAGCTGTTTTTT.

This clonotype was counted only a few times. The junction departs from the called germline gene at one end, perhaps through a read error. The J gene is TRBJ2-5, the V gene TRBV7-3; the D call may be TRBD1 or TRBD2 (5 bases each). CDR1 is SGHTA and CDR2 is FQGTGA in the germline V gene. There are 12 residues in the CDR3. The CDR3 spells CASSLWGSGGHF. The CDR3 nucleotides read TGTGCCAGCAGCTTATGGGGGTCCGGCGGGCACTTC.

For this clonotype: Given a much more abundant clone one base away, this may be a read error. This rearrangement joins TRBV2 to TRBJ2-7; D is possibly TRBD1 (6 bases). This CDR3 comprises 20 residues. Deletions cut 1 base from V and 3 bases from J, with 28 bases between. Germline V lookup: CDR1 SNHLY, CDR2 FYNNEI. The CDR3 region is CASSEGIIVGQLKTSYEQYF. For the CDR3, the DNA is TGTGCCAGCAGTGAAGGGATTATCGTTGGACAGCTCAAGACAAGCTACGAGCAGTACTTC.

This clonotype has just a few counts. The chain carries TRBV5-1 and TRBJ1-5; TRBD1 aligns across 9 bases. The V segment lost 4 bases and the J segment 6 bases; nucleotides outside the gene matches: 8. The CDR3 loop spans 15 amino acids. Germline CDR1 and CDR2: SGHRS and YFSETQ. Here the CDR3 DNA reads TGCGCCAGCAGCGATGGGACAGGGAATGGTCAGCCCCAGCATTTT. Encoded protein: CASSDGTGNGQPQHF.

This clonotype showed up just a few times. V usage is TRBV10-1 and J usage is TRBJ1-5, with a tentative D call TRBD1 (6 bases). The CDR3 has 15 residues. Germline V CDR1 and CDR2: WNHNN, SYGVQD (reference sequence). Trimming removed 6 bases at V and 4 bases at J, with 16 bases between. CDR3: CASRGIGTPNQPQHF. CDR3 nucleotide sequence: TGCGCCAGCAGAGGTATCGGGACACCTAATCAGCCCCAGCATTTT.

The CDR3 DNA reads as TGTGCCAGCAGCCGTCTAGACTACTACAATGAGCAGTTCTTC. Translating gives CASSRLDYYNEQFF. The rearrangement uses TRBV7-6 and TRBJ2-1; perhaps TRBD2 as D (5 bases). The ends were cut back, 5 bases at V and 3 bases at J, with 11 bases in the middle. The CDR3 contains 14 residues. CDR1 is SGHVS and CDR2 is FNYEAQ in the germline V gene.

This clonotype was counted ten times or more. The rearrangement links TRBV28 to TRBJ2-5, with 9 bases matching TRBD2. CDR3 length: 16 residues. V gave up 5 bases and J gave up 5 bases; unmatched junction bases: 12. Per the germline V gene, CDR1 is MDHEN and CDR2 is SYDVKM. CDR3 DNA sequence: TGTGCCAGCAGTAACCTTAGCGGGAGTGGAAGGGAGACCCAGTACTTC. This sequence encodes CASSNLSGSGRETQYF.

This clonotype was seen a few times. The J gene is TRBJ2-2, the V gene TRBV11-2; 9 positions agree with TRBD1. This CDR3 is built from 16 residues. The germline V gene encodes CDR1 SGHAT and CDR2 FQNNGV. The trim removed 5 bases at V and 2 bases at J, leaving 6 bases unmatched. The CDR3 sequence: CASSTHRGRNTGELFF. The CDR3 region has the DNA TGTGCCAGCAGCACCCACAGGGGGCGCAACACCGGGGAGCTGTTTTTT.

At least ten counts were recorded for this clonotype. V usage is TRBV5-6 and J usage is TRBJ1-2; D is unclear. From germline, CDR1 is SGHDT and CDR2 YYEEEE. Trimming took off 0 bases at V and 0 bases at J, with 9 bases between the two ends. This CDR3 region has 15 residues. CDR3 nucleotide sequence: TGTGCCAGCAGCTTGGCCCCGGGCTCTAACTATGGCTACACCTTC. Amino acids: CASSLAPGSNYGYTF.

This clonotype was seen many times. V and J are TRBV28 and TRBJ2-7; D is ambiguous. There are 12 residues in the CDR3. Germline-derived CDR1 and CDR2 are MDHEN and SYDVKM. V lost 2 bases, J lost 3 bases, and 5 bases lay in between. The CDR3, as DNA: TGTGCCAGCAGTTTACCACACTACGAGCAGTACTTC. Protein sequence: CASSLPHYEQYF.

This clonotype showed up many times. J is TRBJ1-4 and V is TRBV6-1; D remains ambiguous. CDR3 length: 14 amino acids. Trimming took 3 bases from V and 8 from J, leaving 13 bases between them. Per germline, CDR1 MNHNS and CDR2 SASEGT. The CDR3: CASSDGQAGEKLFF. In nucleotides, the CDR3 is TGTGCCAGCAGTGACGGGCAGGCCGGCGAAAAACTGTTTTTT.

The rearrangement uses TRBV7-2 and TRBJ2-1; D not certain. Trimming removed 5 bases at V and 5 bases at J, with 10 bases between. In germline, CDR1 is SGHTA, CDR2 FQGNSA. The CDR3 sequence is 13 residues long. The CDR3: CASSPGPHNEQFF. The CDR3, as DNA: TGTGCCAGCAGCCCAGGCCCCCACAATGAGCAGTTCTTC. The full variable domain, with the rest looked up from reference TRBV7-2 and TRBJ2-1, is GAGVSQSPSNKVTEKGKDVELRCDPISGHTALYWYRQSLGQGLEFLIYFQGNSAPDKSGLPSDRFSAERTGGSVSTLTIQRTQQEDSAVYLCASSPGPHNEQFFGPGTRLTVL.